This TCR beta chain comes out of a study of high-grade serous ovarian cancer treatment subgroups. Study information: On average, roughly 14,000 reads and 6,000 to 7,500 unique TCR beta rearrangements were obtained per sample.

Clones were read by immunoSEQ multiplex PCR, and TCRdb kept only the in-frame ones, dropping some. The data contain over 8,500 clones, about 85% of them singletons. As to this clone: Its target is not known.

The CDR3 spans 17 residues. The V gene end was trimmed by 4 bases and the J gene end by 4 bases; junction bases not matched to a gene: 11. CDR1 LNHDA and CDR2 SQIVND come from the germline V gene (reference sequence). The study's findings and limits: Same-patient tumor repertoires overlapped at roughly 0.095 to 0.8; different patients barely overlapped. The analyses considered CDR3 and ignored CDR1 and CDR2. These tumor repertoires lack spatial information from bulk sequencing.

The tumor samples were collected prior to definitive surgery or chemotherapy. The sequenced sample was tumor tissue. The V and J genes are TRBV19 and TRBJ2-5; 11 positions match TRBD2. The receptor comes from a human donor with high-grade serous ovarian cancer. CDR3 sequence: CASSTFFSGGASETQYF. The CDR3 DNA is TGTGCCAGTAGTACCTTTTTTAGCGGGGGGGCCTCAGAGACCCAGTACTTC.